This is a list of T cell receptor beta chains from one sample in a study of blood T cells in healthy people across ages. TCRdb used MiXCR to reprocess the 5' RACE reads, holding one entry per CDR3 protein. The sample gives about 1.1 million distinct CDR3 sequences, 35% to 40% of which show up once; about an eighth is in the top ten. Sequencing input: blood. All receptors derive from a man aged 18 to 30 in good health. CDR3s include the opening cysteine and the closing phenylalanine or tryptophan. D genes are given only for firm matches. A row's size may be missing; if present it is once, few, many or a size class.

clone_size j_call d_call v_call cdr3_nt cdr3_aa
few TRBJ1-2 NA TRBV12-3/TRBV12-4 TGTGCCAGCAGTTCACAGGGATTAGTAGACTATGGCTACACCTTC CASSSQGLVDYGYTF
NA TRBJ1-2 NA TRBV2 TGTGCCAGCAGTGACCAGGGGCGCGTCTATGGCTACACCTTC CASSDQGRVYGYTF
few TRBJ2-7 NA TRBV7-2 TGTGCCAGCAGCTCCTATTTTTCCTACGAGCAGTACTTC CASSSYFSYEQYF
few TRBJ2-3 NA TRBV30 TGTGCCTGGAGTGTAAGGCGTTCCACAGATACGCAGTATTTT CAWSVRRSTDTQYF
once TRBJ2-7 TRBD1 TRBV6-2/TRBV6-3 TGTGCCAGCAGTGAGGGCAGGGGGATCTACAATGAGCAGTACTTC CASSEGRGIYNEQYF
few TRBJ2-1 NA TRBV6-4 TGTGCCAGCAGTGAAGAGTCCCAAGCACTCTACAATGAGCAGTTCTTC CASSEESQALYNEQFF
NA TRBJ2-3 NA TRBV7-9 TGTGCCAGCAGCGCCCAGTGGGATGTGGGGGCTCCAATAAGCACAGATACGCAGTATTTT CASSAQWDVGAPISTDTQYF
NA TRBJ1-1 NA TRBV27 TGTGCCAGCGCGGGGCGGCCAAACACTGAAGCTTTCTTT CASAGRPNTEAFF
NA TRBJ2-5 NA TRBV7-9 TGTGCCAGCAGCTTACTGGACGGATTTCAAGAGACCCAGTACTTC CASSLLDGFQETQYF
NA TRBJ2-1 NA TRBV5-6 TGTGCCAGCAGCCACCTCCCGGGCGGTAATGAGCAGTTCTTC CASSHLPGGNEQFF
many TRBJ1-2 NA TRBV20-1 TGCAGTGCTACCGAGATTACAGGCGGGCCTCATGGCTACACCTTC CSATEITGGPHGYTF
NA TRBJ2-7 NA TRBV20-1 TGCAGTGCTAGAGGGCTCTCCTTAGCGGTCTCCTACGAGCAGTACTTC CSARGLSLAVSYEQYF
NA TRBJ1-5 NA TRBV27 TGTGCCAGCAGTTTAATGGGACGGGGGGCTCAGCCCCAGCATTTT CASSLMGRGAQPQHF
NA TRBJ2-7 NA TRBV10-3 TGTGCCATCAGTCGCGCCCGGGACCAGTACAATGAGCAGTACTTC CAISRARDQYNEQYF
few TRBJ2-1 NA TRBV12-3/TRBV12-4 TGTGCCAGCAGTTTAATGAGGTCGAGTGGCCCCTACAATGAGCAGTTCTTC CASSLMRSSGPYNEQFF
NA TRBJ2-7 NA TRBV7-9 TGTGCCGGCAGCTCCGACATGGGGTTTGGTTCCGAGCAGTACTTC CAGSSDMGFGSEQYF
few TRBJ2-7 NA TRBV7-2 TGTGCCAGCGGGCTAACCTACGAGCAGTACTTC CASGLTYEQYF
few TRBJ2-1 NA TRBV6-5 TGTGCCAGCAGTTCGGGCAGGGGATTGGTAAATGAGCAGTTCTTC CASSSGRGLVNEQFF
NA TRBJ1-6 TRBD1 TRBV20-1 TGCAGTGCCATACAGGGGGAAACCTATAATTCACCCCTCCACTTT CSAIQGETYNSPLHF
many TRBJ2-3 TRBD2 TRBV12-3/TRBV12-4 TGTGCCAGCAGTTTAACGGGGGGTTACACAGATACGCAGTATTTT CASSLTGGYTDTQYF
few TRBJ2-5 NA TRBV5-1 TGCGCCAGCAGCTTGGATGGGGGGCCGCCAGGGCAGCAGTACTTC CASSLDGGPPGQQYF
NA TRBJ1-1 TRBD1 TRBV5-6 TGTGCCAGCAGCTTGGACAGGGGGCGAGGGAACACTGAAGCATTCTTT CASSLDRGRGNTEAFF
NA TRBJ2-1 TRBD1 TRBV6-1 TGTGCCAGCAGTGAATGGACAGGGAATTACAATGAGCAGTTCTTC CASSEWTGNYNEQFF
few TRBJ1-2 TRBD1 TRBV12-3/TRBV12-4 TGTGCCAGCAGCGTGGGACAGGGATCTGGCTACACCTTC CASSVGQGSGYTF
NA TRBJ2-7 TRBD2 TRBV4-3 TGCGCCAGCAGCCAGAAGCGGGGGGGCCTGTACGAGCAGTACTTC CASSQKRGGLYEQYF
NA TRBJ1-5 NA TRBV12-3/TRBV12-4 TGTGCCAGCAGTGCGGACAGACATAGCAATCAGCCCCAGCATTTT CASSADRHSNQPQHF
NA TRBJ1-1 TRBD1 TRBV20-1 TGCGGTGCTAGGCCAGGGGGCCCGAACACTGAAGCTTTCTTT CGARPGGPNTEAFF
few TRBJ2-3 TRBD2 TRBV29-1 TGCAGCGTTGAGGGAGGGGTCACAGATACGCAGTATTTT CSVEGGVTDTQYF
few TRBJ1-2 TRBD1 TRBV18 TGTGCCAGCTCACCGGAGACAGGGGGCAACTATGGCTACACCTTC CASSPETGGNYGYTF
few TRBJ2-3 TRBD1 TRBV20-1 TGCAGTGCTAGGGGTTCGCAGGGGGCGATAGATACGCAGTATTTT CSARGSQGAIDTQYF
few TRBJ1-5 TRBD1 TRBV20-1 TGCAGTGCTAGAGGGGGGACAGCTAGCAATCAGCCCCAGCATTTT CSARGGTASNQPQHF
NA TRBJ1-5 TRBD1 TRBV20-1 TGCAGTGCGCGGACAGGAGGTAGCAATCAGCCCCAGCATTTT CSARTGGSNQPQHF
NA TRBJ2-3 NA TRBV6-2/TRBV6-3 TGTGCCAGCAGTTATATCTGGACTACGCAGTATTTT CASSYIWTTQYF
many TRBJ2-1 NA TRBV29-1 TGCAGTCTAAGAGGAAGCTCCTACAATGAGCAGTTCTTC CSLRGSSYNEQFF
NA TRBJ1-1 NA TRBV6-6 TGTGCCGGTTCGTCTGCCATGAACACTGAAGCTTTCTTT CAGSSAMNTEAFF
few TRBJ1-2 TRBD1 TRBV20-1 TGCAGTGCTAGACCCGGGACAGGGGGCCCTAACTATGGCTACACCTTC CSARPGTGGPNYGYTF
NA TRBJ1-1 NA TRBV13 TGTGCCAGCAGCTTAGGAGGGGGGAGGTCTGAAGCTTTCTTT CASSLGGGRSEAFF
few TRBJ2-3 NA TRBV12-5 TGTGCTAGTGGTTTGGCCGAGGCTAGCACAGATACGCAGTATTTT CASGLAEASTDTQYF
NA TRBJ2-3 NA TRBV5-1 TGCGCCAGCAGCCCTCACGTGGACTCCCGTAGCACAGATACGCAGTATTTT CASSPHVDSRSTDTQYF
few TRBJ2-3 NA TRBV5-6 TGTGCCAGCAGCTTCGACTCTAGGCGCACAGATACGCAGTATTTT CASSFDSRRTDTQYF
NA TRBJ1-2 NA TRBV18 TGTGCCAGCTCACCGGACGGAAGCTATGGCTACACCTTC CASSPDGSYGYTF
NA TRBJ1-6 TRBD1 TRBV6-2/TRBV6-3 TGTGCCAGCAGATGGATCGGACAGGGGTATAATTCACCCCTCCACTTT CASRWIGQGYNSPLHF
NA TRBJ1-1 NA TRBV5-1 TGCGCCAGCACAACTCTTCAGGGACCGAACACTGAAGCTTTCTTT CASTTLQGPNTEAFF